The sample holds a few counts of the clone carrying this T cell receptor (delta chain). Its antigen is not identified. A far larger clone differs by one base, so this is likely a read error. This same CDR3 is encoded by further DNA sequences in the sample. Gammadelta T cells were flow-sorted from PBMC into Vgamma9/Vdelta2+ and Vdelta2-negative populations for bulk analysis. The data stem from a study of γδ T cells in repeated Plasmodium falciparum infection. Study-level background: Donors had four controlled P. falciparum NF54 infections over about 640 days.

Germline V gene sequence: CDR1 TSWWSYY, CDR2 QGS. The V gene end was trimmed by 1 base and the J gene end by 3 bases; junction bases not matched to a gene: 26. The CDR3 is 22 residues long. Both TRG and TRD chains were sequenced from each sorted sample. TCRdb re-called the multiplex PCR reads via CATT. The sample yields 70,000 to 95,000 delta-chain clones, 1.4% seen once. The study, taken as a whole, reports: Malian children's Vdelta2-negative repertoires appeared more expanded and less diverse than Australians'.

The TCR sequence derives from a pool of human donors (malaria-infected and uninfected, not separated). The specimen was gamma-delta T cells from blood. The genes are TRDV1 and TRDJ1; 7 bases fit TRDD3. TCRdb leaves out the J gene; it was filled in here by matching the DNA to germline. The CDR3 here is CALGEPGPSNTGASSEADKLIF. The CDR3 DNA sequence: TGTGCTCTTGGGGAACCAGGCCCCTCCAATACTGGGGCGTCTAGTGAGGCCGATAAACTCATCTTT.